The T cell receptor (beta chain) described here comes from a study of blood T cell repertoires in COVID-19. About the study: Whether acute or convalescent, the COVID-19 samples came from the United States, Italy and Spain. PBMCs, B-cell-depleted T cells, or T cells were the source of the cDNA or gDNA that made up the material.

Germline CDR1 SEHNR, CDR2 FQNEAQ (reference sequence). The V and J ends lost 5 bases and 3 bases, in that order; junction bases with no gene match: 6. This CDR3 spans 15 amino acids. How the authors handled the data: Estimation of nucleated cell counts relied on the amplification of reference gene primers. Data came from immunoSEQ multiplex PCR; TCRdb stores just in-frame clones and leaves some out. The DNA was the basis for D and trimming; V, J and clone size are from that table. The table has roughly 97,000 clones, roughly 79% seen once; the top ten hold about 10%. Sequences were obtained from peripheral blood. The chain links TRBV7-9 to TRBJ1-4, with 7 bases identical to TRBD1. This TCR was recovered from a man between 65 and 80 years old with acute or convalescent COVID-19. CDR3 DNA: TGTGCCAGCAGCGCCACAGGGGTTCCTAATGAAAAACTGTTTTTT. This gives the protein CASSATGVPNEKLFF.